These 3 T cell receptor beta chains came from one sample sequenced in a study of blood T cell repertoires in COVID-19. Assay: immunoSEQ multiplex PCR; the TCRdb copy retains only in-frame clones and omits some. The repertoire holds 250,000 to 350,000 clones, with approximately 85% as singletons. Material: PBMCs or T cells enriched from blood (not recorded which). These receptors all come from a young woman who had recovered from COVID-19.

This chain connects TRBV19 to TRBJ2-2; D may be TRBD2 (5 bases). Trimming pared 7 bases from V and 2 bases from J, leaving 14 bases between. The CDR3 extends over 15 amino acids. Germline-derived CDR1 and CDR2 are LNHDA and SQIVND (reference sequence). The CDR3 sequence: CASTTERLNTGELFF. In nucleotides, the CDR3 is TGTGCCAGTACCACAGAAAGACTAAACACCGGGGAGCTGTTTTTT.

DNA of the CDR3: TGTGCCGTCCAGCCCGCCGCGGGGGGTCAAGAGACCCAGTACTTC. Its translation is CAVQPAAGGQETQYF. V gene TRBV10-3 combines with J gene TRBJ2-5; 8 bases match TRBD2. This CDR3 comprises 15 residues. Trimming took 11 bases from V and 2 from J; bases not matched to a gene: 13. Germline CDR1 ENHRY, CDR2 SYGVKD.

The V and J genes are TRBV27 and TRBJ2-1, with TRBD1 identical over 8 bases. Germline V gene data show CDR1 as MNHEY and CDR2 as SMNVEV (reference sequence). The trim removed 5 bases at V and 5 bases at J, leaving 8 bases unmatched. This CDR3 contains 15 residues. The CDR3 DNA reads TGTGCCAGCAGTGGAAAGGACAGGGAAGACAATGAGCAGTTCTTC. Translating gives CASSGKDREDNEQFF.